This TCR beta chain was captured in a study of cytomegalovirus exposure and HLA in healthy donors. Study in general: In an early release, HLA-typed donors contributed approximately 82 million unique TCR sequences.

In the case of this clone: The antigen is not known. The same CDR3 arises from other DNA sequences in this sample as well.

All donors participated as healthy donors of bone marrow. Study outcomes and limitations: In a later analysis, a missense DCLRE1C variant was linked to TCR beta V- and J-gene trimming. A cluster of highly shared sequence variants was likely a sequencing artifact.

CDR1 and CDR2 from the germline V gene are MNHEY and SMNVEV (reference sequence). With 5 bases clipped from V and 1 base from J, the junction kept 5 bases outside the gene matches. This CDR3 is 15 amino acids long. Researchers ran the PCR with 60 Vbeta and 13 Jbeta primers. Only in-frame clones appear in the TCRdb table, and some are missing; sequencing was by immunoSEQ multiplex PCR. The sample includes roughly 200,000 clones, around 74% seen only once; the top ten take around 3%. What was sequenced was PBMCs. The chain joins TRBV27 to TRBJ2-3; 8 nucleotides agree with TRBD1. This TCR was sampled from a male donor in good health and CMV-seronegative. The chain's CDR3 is CASSGGTGGTDTQYF. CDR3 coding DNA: TGTGCCAGCAGTGGGGGGACAGGAGGCACAGATACGCAGTATTTT.